This TCR beta chain was captured in a study of neoadjuvant nivolumab and ipilimumab in lung cancer. Method: immunoSEQ multiplex PCR; TCRdb's copy keeps in-frame clones and lacks some. The data contain 40,000 to 60,000 clones, about 89% of them singletons. This CDR3 comprises 17 residues. Germline lookup yields CDR1 SNHLY and CDR2 FYNNEI. The junction had 13 bases not matched to a gene; V was cut back by 4 bases and J by 6 bases. The source material was blood, sampled before neoadjuvant nivolumab, alone or with ipilimumab. This chain joins TRBV2 and TRBJ2-3; 10 nucleotides line up with TRBD1. The clonotype originates from an adult with non-small cell lung cancer. Some clones in this sample may be carry-over from other donors' samples. The CDR3 reads CASSGTGQGVTEDTQYF. In nucleotides, the CDR3 is TGTGCCAGCAGTGGGACCGGACAGGGGGTAACCGAGGATACGCAGTATTTT.